This T cell receptor beta chain was documented in a study of spatial heterogeneity in lung cancer. Study-level information: More beta-chain than alpha-chain sequences were consistently detected. Study-wide results and limits: When ubiquitous and regional expanded TCRs were counted, their numbers tracked ubiquitous and regional nonsynonymous mutations, respectively. Counts of expanded alpha and beta TCRs within tumors tracked the tumor nonsynonymous mutation count.

The CDR3 totals 13 residues. Germline lookup yields CDR1 ENHRY and CDR2 SYGVKD. Trimming removed 11 bases at V and 4 bases at J, with 18 bases between. About this clonotype itself: Its target is not known. As an off-target read in a library built for alpha chains, this beta chain has a frequency of little significance.

Every TCR cDNA molecule bore its own unique molecular identifier. TCRdb processed the 5' RACE reads anew with MiXCR; each CDR3 protein has one entry. In the table there are more than 1,000 distinct CDR3 sequences, roughly a sixth of which are singletons. The time point denotes: sample taken at primary tumor resection. The chain couples TRBV10-3 to TRBJ2-7; perhaps TRBD2 as D (7 bases). The sequence derives from a female donor with early-stage non-small cell lung cancer. The input for sequencing was lung tumor tissue, taken at surgery. This chain's CDR3 is CASRGGFGYEQYF. In DNA form, the CDR3 reads TGTGCCTCGAGGGGGGGTTTCGGTTACGAGCAGTACTTC.